This TCR beta chain derives from a study of shared clonotypes between healthy human individuals (TCRdb year 2020). In terms of the full investigation: The cohort comprised a couple of women and three men aged 18 to 49 years. For each donor, CD4 naive and CD4 memory were each given three plates, CD8 naive was given two plates, and CD8 memory was given one plate. To estimate repertoire size and how much clonotypes are shared between individuals, the study performed deep sequencing of blood TCR repertoires from a few healthy adults. To increase sequencing depth and limit assay-specific biases, different laboratories used diverse techniques to prepare libraries and sequence TCR repertoires. Leukapheresis yielded between about 0.94 and 8.9 billion PBMCs per donor. Study-wide conclusions, independent of this receptor: When four donors were compared, the shared fraction of clonotypes was approximately 5% for naive CD4, less than 4% for naive CD8, about 2.4% for memory CD4, and less than 0.5% for memory CD8. Larger estimated clonotype richness was generally found for naive subsets than for memory subsets. Even with the large sequencing depth, rarefaction of the sorted-subset datasets indicated that sequencing was incomplete. The genetic and exposure-history diversity represented was limited by the small number of donors. Sampling was limited to blood, and TCR repertoires in tissue likely differ from TCR repertoires in blood. Based on pairwise subsampling, the degree of clonotype sharing among donors was expected to be affected by sequencing depth. Clonotypes shared by all four sorted-subset donors showed higher generation probabilities than non-shared clonotypes.

TCR CDR3 regions were amplified from genomic DNA by multiplex PCR using the deep immunoSEQ assay. Genomic DNA extracted from each cell subset was distributed evenly over all wells of several immunoSEQ 96-well plates, and each plate served as one replicate. For sorted subsets, each replicate PCR was loaded with 200 ng genomic DNA, equivalent to 30,000 or so T cell genomes. Purified libraries were quantified with a Qubit 3.0 fluorometer, sized on a Bioanalyzer 2100, and re-quantified with the KAPA Library Quantification kit. Each immunoSEQ 96-well plate was sequenced on its own single-read 150-cycle Illumina NextSeq 550 flow cell. As for the authors' bioinformatics: Because only junctional sequences without quality scores were contained in the immunoSEQ output, filtering matching that applied to full-length reads could not be performed. To assign V/J genes and CDR3, sequences were annotated using PyIR, a Python wrapper for IgBLAST v1.9, with IMGT germline references. Any read was removed if the V/J assignment was weak (E-value above 1e-6), the CDR3 was missing, or the read contained stop codons, out-of-frame junctions, or ambiguous translated residues. V3J clonotypes were defined as sequences sharing an identical inferred V gene, J gene, and CDR3 amino acid sequence. Percentage overlap between repertoires was computed as shared unique clonotypes divided by the size of the smaller repertoire. Three approaches were used to assess repertoire richness: RTK rarefaction, the Chao1 estimator, and Recon v2.1 estimates of unobserved clonotypes. Generation probabilities were computed with OLGA for all TCRbeta clonotypes obtained by the gDNA method from a few donors. Held by TCRdb, this immuneACCESS table contains in-frame sequences only and omits some clones. Under half of the omission traces to an unresolved V gene where checked; the cause of the rest is unknown. That table supplies the V and J calls and clone size; D and trimming were determined from the DNA. This sample holds some 2,500,000 clones; roughly 92% were observed only once. The top ten constitute 0.3% to 0.45% of the sample.

The donors were healthy, HIV-negative adults with no recently reported acute infections or vaccinations. Every donor was a Caucasian adult residing in Nashville, Tennessee, USA. CD4+ T cells were enriched through magnetic negative selection, after which naive cells were positively selected on CD45RA and the remaining negative fraction served as the memory subset. Blood was collected by leukapheresis, and PBMCs were isolated by Ficoll-Histopaque density gradient centrifugation and then cryopreserved in liquid nitrogen vapor phase. Analytical flow cytometry was used to check the purity and quantity of each magnetically sorted T cell population. Genomic DNA was isolated from every sorted fraction and measured by UV absorbance on a Nanodrop 2000c. As regards this clone: Its cognate antigen has yet to be identified. There are no base qualities to consult, and no much larger clone falls within one base.

The CDR1 and CDR2 encoded by the germline V gene are MDHEN and SYDVKM. A distance of 22 bases separates the germline ends of V and J, which lose 4 bases and 7 bases respectively. Including the terminal cysteine and phenylalanine, the CDR3 comprises 17 residues. Of all the DNA, just the CDR3 is kept, 51 bases in frame from base 1. Sequenced sample: naive CD4+ T cells from PBMCs. According to the study, the label for this sample's cell subset or site signals: CD45RA+ positively selected. Recombination linked TRBV28 to TRBJ2-2; the D gene assignment is perhaps TRBD1 or TRBD2, with each matching 5 bases. This clonotype originated in a young man in good health. Some clones in this sample may be carry-over from other donors' samples. The DNA reads as follows: TGTGCCAGCAGTTCTCGATCTGGGACGGAGATGTTCGGGGAGCTGTTTTTT. Its translation is CASSSRSGTEMFGELFF.